The rows below give T cell receptor beta chains drawn from one sample of a study of patients and donors after allogeneic stem cell transplantation. MiXCR, run by TCRdb on the RT-PCR reads, gives a single entry per CDR3 protein. The sample has about 110,000 distinct CDR3 sequences, over 30% seen once. Sequenced: blood, either unsorted or a sorted T cell fraction (not recorded which). Receptors were obtained from a human donor who was either an allogeneic HSCT recipient or a stem cell or donor lymphocyte infusion donor (not recorded which). It is not recorded whose cells these are; they may come from a transplant donor. Both conserved end residues are part of each CDR3. Fields, in order: J gene, clone size, V gene, D gene, CDR3 DNA, CDR3 protein. D genes are given only for firm matches. Expanded clones are given a class, and other clones once, few, many or no size at all.

TRBJ1-1 NA TRBV6-2/TRBV6-3 NA TGTGCCAGCACAACCAACCGGGCCCCGAGGACTGAAGCTTTCTTT CASTTNRAPRTEAFF
TRBJ2-6 NA TRBV28 NA TGTGCCAGCAGCCGCAGAACTGGGGCCAACGTCCTGACTTTC CASSRRTGANVLTF
TRBJ1-1 NA TRBV28 NA TGTGCCAGCAGTTTAGACCTTGAAGCTTTCTTT CASSLDLEAFF
TRBJ2-6 NA TRBV5-6 TRBD1 TGTGCCAGCACACCGGGACAGCGACACTCTGGGGCCAACGTCCTGACTTTC CASTPGQRHSGANVLTF
TRBJ1-2 NA TRBV10-3 NA TGTGCCATCAGTGAGCGGGGTGGCTACACCTTC CAISERGGYTF
TRBJ1-5 many TRBV4-3 NA TGCGCCAGCAGCCAAGATCATGGGAACTTAGCTCAGCCCCAGCATTTT CASSQDHGNLAQPQHF
TRBJ1-6 few TRBV5-6 TRBD1 TGTGCCAGCAGCGAAGACAGGGTTGGTTCACCCCTCCACTTT CASSEDRVGSPLHF
TRBJ2-1 NA TRBV24-1 TRBD1 TGTGCCACCAGTGATCCGACAGGGTACAATGAGCAGTTCTTC CATSDPTGYNEQFF
TRBJ1-6 NA TRBV6-6 NA TGTGCCAGCACCTGGACAGACCTAAGGATTTCACCCCTCCACTTT CASTWTDLRISPLHF
TRBJ2-7 NA TRBV7-9 NA TGTGCCAGCAGCTTGTCAGGGTTGACCTACGAGCAGTACTTC CASSLSGLTYEQYF
TRBJ2-1 NA TRBV20-1 TRBD1 TGCAGTGCTAGGACAGGGCCAAATACCTACAATGAGCAGTTCTTC CSARTGPNTYNEQFF
TRBJ1-4 NA TRBV15 NA NA CATSRVFWQGQEKLFF
TRBJ1-5 many TRBV18 NA TGTGCCAGCTCACAGTATAGCAATCAGCCCCAGCATTTT CASSQYSNQPQHF
TRBJ1-2 NA TRBV12-3/TRBV12-4 NA TGTGCCAGCAGTCCTCAGGGGAATGGCTATGGCTACACCTTC CASSPQGNGYGYTF
TRBJ1-1 few TRBV5-1 TRBD1 TGCGCCAGCAGCTTGCACTCAGGGGGCACTGAAGCTTTCTTT CASSLHSGGTEAFF
TRBJ1-2 few TRBV4-2 NA TGTGCCAGCAGCCAATTGGGTCAGGCAGCTTCCTATGGCTACACCTTC CASSQLGQAASYGYTF
TRBJ2-7 NA TRBV20-1 TRBD1 TGCAGTGCGAGGACAGGGGGCGAGCAGTACTTC CSARTGGEQYF
TRBJ1-2 few TRBV12-3/TRBV12-4 NA TGTGCCAGCAGTTTATACATCCCGAACAGAGACTATGGCTACACCTTC CASSLYIPNRDYGYTF
TRBJ1-2 few TRBV29-1 NA TGCAGCGTCCGCAGTCTTAACTATGGCTACACCTTC CSVRSLNYGYTF
TRBJ1-1 NA TRBV12-3/TRBV12-4 TRBD1 TGTGCCAGCATCTTGACAGGGGGAACTGAAGCTTTCTTT CASILTGGTEAFF
TRBJ2-7 NA TRBV28 NA TGTGCCAGCAGCTTGGAAGGGTGGGAGCAGTACTTC CASSLEGWEQYF